These T cell receptor beta chains were read from a single sample in a study of molecular identifiers for immune sequencing clone quantification. TCRdb passed the PCR reads through MiXCR, listing each CDR3 protein once. The sample records tens of thousands of distinct CDR3 sequences, 15% to 20% being singletons. The sample taken for sequencing was naive CD8+ T cells from blood, with Jurkat cell RNA spiked in. The receptors come from a human donor in good health. Some libraries in this study had Jurkat cell RNA spiked in. Both conserved end residues are part of each CDR3. The order of the fields is CDR3 protein, CDR3 DNA, CDR3 length, D gene, J gene, V gene, clone size. D genes are given only for firm matches. The size of a clone is reported for some rows only, either as once, few or many, or as a class for expanded clones.

cdr3_aa: CASRPGGNYGYTF
cdr3_nt: TGTGCCAGCAGGCCAGGGGGCAACTATGGCTACACCTTC
cdr3_length: 13
d_call: TRBD1
j_call: TRBJ1-2
v_call: TRBV25-1
clone_size: many

cdr3_aa: CASSQEILGLQETQYF
cdr3_nt: TGTGCCAGCAGCCAAGAGATCCTGGGTTTACAAGAGACCCAGTACTTC
cdr3_length: 16
d_call: .
j_call: TRBJ2-5
v_call: TRBV3-1
clone_size: many

cdr3_aa: CASSQRTGGFGETQYF
cdr3_nt: TGTGCCAGCAGCCAGCGGACAGGGGGCTTCGGAGAGACCCAGTACTTC
cdr3_length: 16
d_call: TRBD1
j_call: TRBJ2-5
v_call: TRBV3-1
clone_size: many

cdr3_aa: CASSLTGGARGIQYF
cdr3_nt: TGTGCCAGCAGCTTGACAGGGGGCGCGAGGGGCATTCAGTACTTC
cdr3_length: 15
d_call: TRBD1
j_call: TRBJ2-4
v_call: TRBV12-3/TRBV12-4
clone_size: many

cdr3_aa: CASSPNKNIQYF
cdr3_nt: TGTGCCAGCAGCCCCAACAAAAACATTCAGTACTTC
cdr3_length: 12
d_call: .
j_call: TRBJ2-4
v_call: TRBV13
clone_size: many

cdr3_aa: CASSFSGEETQYF
cdr3_nt: TGTGCCAGCAGCTTTAGTGGTGAAGAGACCCAGTACTTC
cdr3_length: 13
d_call: .
j_call: TRBJ2-5
v_call: TRBV13
clone_size: many

cdr3_aa: CSARGPSGSAYEQYF
cdr3_nt: TGCAGTGCTAGAGGTCCTAGCGGGTCAGCCTACGAGCAGTACTTC
cdr3_length: 15
d_call: TRBD2
j_call: TRBJ2-7
v_call: TRBV20-1
clone_size: many

cdr3_aa: CASSMVTGVPYEQYF
cdr3_nt: TGTGCCAGTAGTATGGTGACAGGGGTTCCCTACGAGCAGTACTTC
cdr3_length: 15
d_call: TRBD1
j_call: TRBJ2-7
v_call: TRBV19
clone_size: many

cdr3_aa: CASSQGTALLNTEAFF
cdr3_nt: TGCGCCAGCAGCCAAGGGACAGCTCTTCTGAACACTGAAGCTTTCTTT
cdr3_length: 16
d_call: .
j_call: TRBJ1-1
v_call: TRBV4-3
clone_size: many

cdr3_aa: CASSYPGTSGDPSTDTQYF
cdr3_nt: TGTGCCAGCAGTTACCCGGGGACTAGCGGGGACCCTAGCACAGATACGCAGTATTTT
cdr3_length: 19
d_call: TRBD2
j_call: TRBJ2-3
v_call: TRBV6-2/TRBV6-3
clone_size: few

cdr3_aa: CSARDWDSGVGYEQYF
cdr3_nt: TGCAGTGCTAGAGATTGGGACTCTGGGGTTGGGTACGAGCAGTACTTC
cdr3_length: 16
d_call: .
j_call: TRBJ2-7
v_call: TRBV20-1
clone_size: .

cdr3_aa: CACSVTTGLTYEQYF
cdr3_nt: TGTGCCTGTAGCGTAACGACCGGGTTAACGTACGAGCAGTACTTC
cdr3_length: 15
d_call: .
j_call: TRBJ2-7
v_call: TRBV19
clone_size: few

cdr3_aa: CASSRFNPGTEAFF
cdr3_nt: TGTGCCAGCAGTCGCTTCAACCCTGGGACTGAAGCTTTCTTT
cdr3_length: 14
d_call: .
j_call: TRBJ1-1
v_call: TRBV27
clone_size: many

cdr3_aa: CASSYQDSRITYDWQYF
cdr3_nt: TGTGCCAGCAGCTACCAGGACAGCCGTATTACCTACGATTGGCAGTACTTC
cdr3_length: 17
d_call: .
j_call: TRBJ2-7
v_call: TRBV7-2
clone_size: .

cdr3_aa: CASSSAFFRRESKETQYF
cdr3_nt: TGTGCCAGCAGTTCGGCCTTTTTCCGTCGGGAGAGCAAAGAGACCCAGTACTTC
cdr3_length: 18
d_call: .
j_call: TRBJ2-5
v_call: TRBV6-6
clone_size: many

cdr3_aa: CATRLEGGEQYF
cdr3_nt: TGTGCCACCCGGCTCGAGGGGGGCGAGCAGTACTTC
cdr3_length: 12
d_call: .
j_call: TRBJ2-7
v_call: TRBV28
clone_size: .

cdr3_aa: CASSFGALTEAFF
cdr3_nt: TGTGCCAGCAGTTTTGGGGCATTAACTGAAGCTTTCTTT
cdr3_length: 13
d_call: .
j_call: TRBJ1-1
v_call: TRBV12-3/TRBV12-4
clone_size: few

cdr3_aa: CASSQDKRTEAFF
cdr3_nt: TGCGCCAGCAGCCAAGATAAGCGGACTGAAGCTTTCTTT
cdr3_length: 13
d_call: .
j_call: TRBJ1-1
v_call: TRBV4-1
clone_size: many

cdr3_aa: CASSEGQAYGYTF
cdr3_nt: TGTGCCAGCAGTGAAGGACAGGCTTATGGCTACACCTTC
cdr3_length: 13
d_call: .
j_call: TRBJ1-2
v_call: TRBV2
clone_size: medium-sized

cdr3_aa: CASSLGGRSGEQYF
cdr3_nt: TGTGCCAGCAGTTTAGGGGGCCGCTCGGGCGAGCAGTACTTC
cdr3_length: 14
d_call: .
j_call: TRBJ2-7
v_call: TRBV28
clone_size: medium-sized

cdr3_aa: CASSLRQGGYEQYF
cdr3_nt: TGTGCCAGCAGTCTAAGACAGGGGGGCTACGAGCAGTACTTC
cdr3_length: 14
d_call: TRBD1
j_call: TRBJ2-7
v_call: TRBV27
clone_size: many

cdr3_aa: CSARGAGVGVEQYF
cdr3_nt: TGCAGTGCTAGAGGGGCGGGTGTTGGGGTGGAGCAGTACTTC
cdr3_length: 14
d_call: .
j_call: TRBJ2-7
v_call: TRBV20-1
clone_size: many

cdr3_aa: CASSLVGLAEETQYF
cdr3_nt: TGTGCCAGCAGCTTAGTTGGCCTAGCGGAAGAGACCCAGTACTTC
cdr3_length: 15
d_call: TRBD2
j_call: TRBJ2-5
v_call: TRBV7-9
clone_size: many

cdr3_aa: CASSPGQNTGELFF
cdr3_nt: TGCGCCAGCAGTCCGGGTCAGAACACCGGGGAGCTGTTTTTT
cdr3_length: 14
d_call: .
j_call: TRBJ2-2
v_call: TRBV23-1
clone_size: medium-sized

cdr3_aa: CASSYPRDSGFHEQYF
cdr3_nt: TGTGCCAGTTCTTACCCCCGGGACAGTGGATTCCACGAGCAGTACTTC
cdr3_length: 16
d_call: TRBD1
j_call: TRBJ2-7
v_call: TRBV6-8
clone_size: many

cdr3_aa: CASSAGTGDHEQYF
cdr3_nt: TGCGCCAGCAGTGCCGGGACAGGGGACCACGAGCAGTACTTC
cdr3_length: 14
d_call: TRBD1
j_call: TRBJ2-7
v_call: TRBV10-1
clone_size: .

cdr3_aa: CASSGAASETQYF
cdr3_nt: TGTGCCAGCAGTGGGGCGGCGAGTGAGACCCAGTACTTC
cdr3_length: 13
d_call: .
j_call: TRBJ2-5
v_call: TRBV12-3/TRBV12-4
clone_size: many

cdr3_aa: CASTMQLWGTDTQYF
cdr3_nt: TGTGCCAGTACTATGCAGTTATGGGGAACAGATACGCAGTATTTT
cdr3_length: 15
d_call: .
j_call: TRBJ2-3
v_call: TRBV19
clone_size: many

cdr3_aa: CASSQDTAAAYEQYF
cdr3_nt: TGCGCCAGCAGCCAAGATACGGCGGCAGCCTACGAGCAGTACTTC
cdr3_length: 15
d_call: .
j_call: TRBJ2-7
v_call: TRBV4-3
clone_size: many

cdr3_aa: CAWSVSGNEQFF
cdr3_nt: TGTGCCTGGAGTGTATCAGGGAATGAGCAGTTCTTC
cdr3_length: 12
d_call: .
j_call: TRBJ2-1
v_call: TRBV30
clone_size: many

cdr3_aa: CAWTTGSSYEQYF
cdr3_nt: TGTGCCTGGACGACAGGTAGCTCCTACGAGCAGTACTTC
cdr3_length: 13
d_call: .
j_call: TRBJ2-7
v_call: TRBV30
clone_size: many

cdr3_aa: CASSESWVNTEAFF
cdr3_nt: TGTGCCAGCAGCGAAAGCTGGGTGAACACTGAAGCTTTCTTT
cdr3_length: 14
d_call: .
j_call: TRBJ1-1
v_call: TRBV7-9
clone_size: many